This note documents a single T cell receptor (beta chain) sequence. Antigen unknown. PCR was performed using 60 Vbeta and 13 Jbeta primers. Method: immunoSEQ multiplex PCR; TCRdb's copy keeps in-frame clones and lacks some. Of roughly 99,000 clones detected, around 76% appear once; the ten largest clones hold roughly 2.1%. The sample comes from a study of cytomegalovirus exposure and HLA in healthy donors. Points from the study as a whole: In most subjects, TCR beta sequences reportedly gave accurate predictions of HLA-A and HLA-B alleles.

CDR1 is MNHNY and CDR2 is SVGAGI in the germline V gene (reference sequence). The CDR3 totals 12 residues. The sequence was obtained from a man between 18 and 35 years old in good health and CMV-seronegative. V gene TRBV6-6 combines with J gene TRBJ2-5; D not certain. The J call may be incorrect, as the DNA end agrees better with TRBJ2-7. The source material was PBMCs. CDR3 DNA: TGTGCCAGCAGTTATATTTTCTACGAGCAGTACTTC. Encoded protein: CASSYIFYEQYF.